Each of the 20 T cell receptor beta chains below was sequenced from the same sample in a study of blood T cell repertoires in COVID-19. Repertoires were generated with immunoSEQ multiplex PCR, while TCRdb's copy carries only in-frame clones and drops some. The sample includes approximately 240,000 clones, about nine tenths seen only once; the top ten take approximately 2%. The sample taken for sequencing was PBMCs or T cells enriched from blood (not recorded which). The receptors were sampled from a young woman who had recovered from COVID-19.

The chain is built from TRBV3-1 (or the pseudogene TRBV3-2) and TRBJ2-2, with D perhaps matching TRBD1 (5 bases). Germline V CDR1 and CDR2: LGHDT, YNNKEL (reference sequence). Trimming took off 6 bases at V and 7 bases at J, with 6 bases between the two ends. CDR3 size: 11 residues. The DNA for the CDR3 is TGTGCCAGCAGAAGGGGCGGGGAGCTGTTTTTT. Translated: CASRRGGELFF.

The V gene is TRBV28, the J gene TRBJ2-5; tentatively, D is TRBD2 (6 bases). Germline V gene lookup returns CDR1 MDHEN and CDR2 SYDVKM. CDR3 length: 10 amino acids. Trimming cost V 8 bases and J 5 bases, with 6 bases left between them. This CDR3 is CASGGETQYF. CDR3 sequence (DNA): TGTGCCAGCGGAGGGGAGACCCAGTACTTC.

The J gene is TRBJ2-5, the V gene TRBV11-3, with D possibly matching TRBD2 (6 bases). The CDR3 has 14 amino acids. The germline CDR1 and CDR2 sequences are SGHNT and YENEEA. The V gene lost 5 bases and the J gene lost 2 bases, with 12 bases spanning the gap. CDR3 nucleotide sequence: TGTGCCAGCAGCCCTATGGACTATCAAGAGACCCAGTACTTC. It is translated as CASSPMDYQETQYF.

The gene calls are TRBV11-3 and TRBJ1-4; D possibly corresponds to TRBD1 (5 bases). The CDR3 is 13 residues long. The V gene lost 7 bases and the J gene lost 7 bases, with 13 bases spanning the gap. The germline V gene encodes CDR1 SGHNT and CDR2 YENEEA. The chain's CDR3 is CASTGDGSEKLFF. Here the CDR3 DNA reads TGTGCCAGCACGGGGGACGGGAGTGAAAAACTGTTTTTT.

CDR3 in amino acids: CASSFSQSQWAEQFF. The CDR3 DNA reads as TGTGCCAGCAGCTTCAGTCAGTCCCAATGGGCTGAGCAGTTCTTC. The chain combines TRBV9 with TRBJ2-1; D is unresolved. V lost 4 bases and J lost 9, with 20 bases in between. Germline CDR1 and CDR2: SGDLS and YYNGEE. This CDR3 region has 15 residues.

J is TRBJ1-6 and V is TRBV28; possible D gene TRBD1, 6 bases. The CDR3 has 14 amino acids. V was shortened by 2 bases and J by 5 bases, with 7 bases between the two germline ends. From germline, CDR1 is MDHEN and CDR2 SYDVKM. CDR3: CASSLQGNNSPLHF. As DNA, the CDR3 is TGTGCCAGCAGTTTACAGGGGAATAATTCACCCCTCCACTTT.

The chain recombines TRBV7-3 with TRBJ2-5; the D gene is possibly TRBD2 (7 bases). CDR1 and CDR2 from the germline V gene are SGHTA and FQGTGA. This CDR3 spans 15 amino acids. Trimming shortened V by 2 bases and J by 8 bases, and 18 bases separated the two germline ends. The CDR3 is CASSLLPGGQSTQYF. CDR3 bases: TGTGCCAGCAGCTTACTTCCGGGGGGCCAAAGTACCCAGTACTTC.

The J gene is TRBJ2-3, the V gene TRBV5-8; 10 bases fit TRBD1. Germline loops: CDR1 SGHTS, CDR2 YDEGEE. The CDR3 runs 19 residues. Germline trimming cut 4 bases from V and 5 bases from J; bases unmatched to any gene: 19. CDR3 sequence reads: CASSRKTGGRSSFLDTQYF. CDR3 coding DNA: TGTGCCAGCAGCCGGAAGACAGGGGGCAGAAGTTCGTTTCTAGATACGCAGTATTTT.

The chain recombines TRBV29-1 with TRBJ2-7, with D perhaps matching TRBD1 (6 bases). V lost 5 bases, J lost 4 bases, and 15 bases lay in between. Germline V gene data show CDR1 as SQVTM and CDR2 as ANQGSEA. The CDR3 sequence is 13 residues long. CDR3 nucleotides: TGCAGCGTTCCACAGGGTCAAGGATACGAGCAGTACTTC. This gives the protein CSVPQGQGYEQYF.

V is TRBV7-9 and J is TRBJ1-1; 9 bases map to TRBD1. V lost 6 bases to trimming and J lost 2 bases; unmatched junction nucleotides: 7. CDR1 and CDR2 from the germline V gene are SEHNR and FQNEAQ (reference sequence). There are 15 residues in the CDR3. DNA of the CDR3: TGTGCCAGCAGTTGGGACAGGGTAGGTAACACTGAAGCTTTCTTT. It yields the protein CASSWDRVGNTEAFF. Filled out from reference TRBV7-9 and TRBJ1-1, the complete variable domain reads DTGVSQNPRHKITKRGQNVTFRCDPISEHNRLYWYRQTLGQGPEFLTYFQNEAQLEKSRLLSDRFSAERPKGSFSTLEIQRTEQGDSAMYLCASSWDRVGNTEAFFGQGTRLTVV.

The chain carries TRBV9 and TRBJ1-2; possibly TRBD1 for D (6 bases). Trimming left V 4 bases short and J 1 base short, with 14 bases between. The length of the CDR3 is 15 residues. From germline, CDR1 is SGDLS and CDR2 YYNGEE. The CDR3 bases are TGTGCCAGCAGCCCAACAGGGTCCGATAACTATGGCTACACCTTC. Encoded protein: CASSPTGSDNYGYTF.

This chain links TRBV4-1 with TRBJ2-3; possibly TRBD2 for D (5 bases). The CDR3 consists of 13 residues. Germline assignment: CDR1 MGHRA and CDR2 YSYEKL. The V end lost 4 bases, the J end lost 4 bases, and 9 bases lay between the germline ends. The CDR3 coding sequence is TGCGCCAGCAGCCTCTCTAGCTCAGATACGCAGTATTTT. This translates into CASSLSSSDTQYF.

V usage is TRBV6-5 and J usage is TRBJ2-1; TRBD2 might be the D (6 bases). V shed 5 bases and J shed 7 bases, with 6 bases lying between them. Per germline, CDR1 MNHEY and CDR2 SVGAGI. The CDR3 has 11 amino acids. The CDR3 sequence is CASSRGNEQFF. For the CDR3, the DNA is TGTGCCAGCAGTCGGGGGAATGAGCAGTTCTTC.

This clone was seen more than once but under ten times. The gene calls are TRBV9 and TRBJ1-1; maybe TRBD1 (6 bases). V lost 0 bases and J 5 bases, leaving 14 bases between the germline ends. CDR1 is SGDLS, CDR2 YYNGEE, per germline. CDR3 size: 15 residues. CDR3 region: CASSVVGGPGTEAFF. The CDR3 coding sequence is TGTGCCAGCAGCGTAGTGGGGGGGCCCGGAACTGAAGCTTTCTTT.

The chain employs TRBV28 and TRBJ1-4, with D hard to call. The length of the CDR3 is 12 residues. The V gene lost 9 bases and the J gene lost 6 bases, with 11 bases spanning the gap. The V gene's germline CDR1 is MDHEN and CDR2 SYDVKM. The CDR3 region is CASGPSYEKLFF. The CDR3 DNA follows: TGTGCCAGTGGCCCCTCGTATGAAAAACTGTTTTTT.

This CDR3 is CASSYGGEAFF. Written as DNA, the CDR3 is TGTGCCAGCAGCTACGGGGGAGAAGCTTTCTTT. V usage is TRBV28 and J usage is TRBJ1-1; a possible D gene is TRBD1 (5 bases). The germline V and J ends were trimmed by 6 bases and 8 bases, with 10 bases remaining between them. Germline V gene data show CDR1 as MDHEN and CDR2 as SYDVKM. The CDR3 is made up of 11 amino acids.

V usage is TRBV2 and J usage is TRBJ1-5; D is unresolved. Trimming cost V 1 base and J 0 bases, with 10 bases left between them. Germline CDR1 is SNHLY and CDR2 is FYNNEI. CDR3 size: 16 residues. The CDR3 bases are TGTGCCAGCAGTGAAGGTCCGGGATATAGCAATCAGCCCCAGCATTTT. It codes for CASSEGPGYSNQPQHF.

The chain carries TRBV28 and TRBJ2-7, with 9 bases lining up with TRBD1. Trimming cost V 10 bases and J 6 bases; bases outside gene matches: 10. The CDR3 totals 13 residues. The germline V gene has CDR1 MDHEN and CDR2 SYDVKM. DNA of the CDR3: TGTGCCACCTGGGACAGGGTGGGGGTCGAGCAGTACTTC. Translation gives CATWDRVGVEQYF.

The chain carries TRBV6-5 and TRBJ1-4; D is possibly TRBD1 (5 bases). Germline V gene data show CDR1 as MNHEY and CDR2 as SVGAGI. The CDR3 has 14 residues. Trimming took off 0 bases at V and 10 bases at J, with 12 bases between the two ends. The CDR3 DNA sequence: TGTGCCAGCAGTTACTCTGGAGGGAGGGGAAAACTGTTTTTT. Translating it yields CASSYSGGRGKLFF.

The chain employs TRBV19 and TRBJ1-2; 7 bases are a match to TRBD1. Germline CDR1 is LNHDA and CDR2 is SQIVND (reference sequence). V trimming: 4 bases; J trimming: 5 bases; junction bases outside the gene matches: 4. The CDR3 length is 13 residues. CDR3 region: CASSRTGVYGYTF. In DNA form, the CDR3 reads TGTGCCAGTAGTAGGACAGGAGTTTATGGCTACACCTTC.